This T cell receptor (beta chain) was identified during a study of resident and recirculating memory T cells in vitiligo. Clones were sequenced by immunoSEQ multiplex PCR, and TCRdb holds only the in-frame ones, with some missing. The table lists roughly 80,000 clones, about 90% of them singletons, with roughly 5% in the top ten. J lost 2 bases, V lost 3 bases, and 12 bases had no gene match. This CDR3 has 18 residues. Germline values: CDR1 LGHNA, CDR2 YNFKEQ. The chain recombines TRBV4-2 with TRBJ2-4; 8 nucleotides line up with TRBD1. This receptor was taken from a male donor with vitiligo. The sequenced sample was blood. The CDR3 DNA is TGTGCCAGCAGCCACAGTACCAGGGGGCGCAGAACCAAAAACATTCAGTACTTC. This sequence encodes CASSHSTRGRRTKNIQYF.